These 30 T cell receptor beta chains share one sample of origin, sequenced in a study of blood T cell repertoires in COVID-19. This table comes from immunoSEQ multiplex PCR, and its TCRdb copy is limited to in-frame clones, with some not included. This table has some 350,000 clones, more than 70% appearing once. Sequenced material: peripheral blood. The receptor set was obtained from a young man with active or convalescent COVID-19.

In its sample, this clone was seen once. V and J are TRBV9 and TRBJ2-7; TRBD1 agrees at 10 bases. Per germline, CDR1 SGDLS and CDR2 YYNGEE. Trimming took 2 bases from V and 0 from J; bases not matched to a gene: 11. CDR3 length: 18 amino acids. The CDR3 loop reads CASSVGDRGPPSSYEQYF. The CDR3 DNA reads TGTGCCAGCAGCGTCGGGGACAGGGGCCCACCCAGCTCCTACGAGCAGTACTTC.

The rearrangement joins TRBV7-2 to TRBJ2-2, with D possibly TRBD2 on 5 matching bases. V lost 7 bases to trimming and J lost 5 bases, with 26 bases between them. Germline loops: CDR1 SGHTA, CDR2 FQGNSA. The CDR3 totals 18 residues. CDR3 DNA sequence: TGTGCCAGCAAGCCCCCGTATGGCGCAATTGAGGGAACCGGGGAGCTGTTTTTT. Translating it yields CASKPPYGAIEGTGELFF.

The CDR3 here is CASSIQGGEKLFF. For the CDR3, the DNA is TGTGCCAGTAGTATCCAGGGTGGAGAAAAACTGTTTTTT. The chain recombines TRBV19 with TRBJ1-4, with D possibly matching TRBD1 (5 bases). Looked up from germline, CDR1 is LNHDA and CDR2 is SQIVND (reference sequence). Trimming shortened V by 3 bases and J by 8 bases, and 10 bases separated the two germline ends. The CDR3 extends over 13 amino acids.

The chain recombines TRBV4-3 with TRBJ2-7; a weak D match, TRBD1 (5 bases). Germline V gene sequence: CDR1 LGHNA, CDR2 YSLEER. The V and J ends lost 4 bases and 5 bases respectively, with 18 bases between them. The CDR3 loop spans 15 amino acids. CDR3 region: CASSLRDRSHDEQYF. CDR3 bases: TGCGCCAGCAGCCTTCGTGACAGAAGTCATGACGAGCAGTACTTC.

The chain has TRBV6-5 and TRBJ2-7; a possible D gene is TRBD2 (5 bases). CDR1 is MNHEY, CDR2 SVGAGI, per germline. This CDR3 is built from 14 residues. V was shortened by 3 bases and J by 0 bases, with 9 bases between the two germline ends. CDR3 region: CASSYSAYSYEQYF. The CDR3 bases are TGTGCCAGCAGTTATAGCGCTTACTCCTACGAGCAGTACTTC.

The chain is built from TRBV5-1 and TRBJ2-7, with D uncertain. Germline lookup yields CDR1 SGHRS and CDR2 YFSETQ. This CDR3 has 11 residues. V was cut by 2 bases and J by 5 bases, with 5 bases left in between. DNA for the CDR3: TGCGCCAGCAGCTTCTACGACGAGCAGTACTTC. Translated, it gives CASSFYDEQYF.

The J gene is TRBJ2-7, the V gene TRBV19; 10 bases agree with TRBD1. From germline, CDR1 is LNHDA and CDR2 SQIVND (reference sequence). This CDR3 is 15 amino acids long. V lost 1 base to trimming and J lost 4 bases; unmatched junction nucleotides: 4. The CDR3 sequence: CASSIVDRGSYEQYF. The CDR3 DNA is TGTGCCAGTAGTATAGTGGACAGGGGGAGTTACGAGCAGTACTTC.

CDR3 protein: CASSFGGDLNTEAFF. The CDR3 DNA sequence: TGCGCCAGCAGCTTCGGGGGGGACCTTAACACTGAAGCTTTCTTT. V gene TRBV5-1 combines with J gene TRBJ1-1; possible D gene TRBD1, 5 bases. V lost 2 bases to trimming and J lost 2 bases, with 13 bases between them. This CDR3 has 15 residues. Germline V gene sequence: CDR1 SGHRS, CDR2 YFSETQ.

This clone was seen many times. The chain joins TRBV7-3 to TRBJ2-3, with 9 bases fitting TRBD1. CDR3 length: 15 amino acids. The V and J ends lost 5 bases and 0 bases, in that order; junction bases with no gene match: 3. Germline CDR1 is SGHTA and CDR2 is FQGTGA. Here the CDR3 DNA reads TGTGCCAGCAGCCGGACAGGGGCTAGCACAGATACGCAGTATTTT. Protein product: CASSRTGASTDTQYF.

The count of this clone is one. The V and J genes are TRBV3-1 (or the pseudogene TRBV3-2) and TRBJ2-3; 10 bases fit TRBD1. This CDR3 has 16 residues. CDR1 is LGHDT, CDR2 YNNKEL, per germline (reference sequence). V was pared by 0 bases and J by 0 bases, with 0 bases of the junction left unmatched. DNA for the CDR3: TGTGCCAGCAGCCAAGAGACAGGGGGCAGCACAGATACGCAGTATTTT. Translating gives CASSQETGGSTDTQYF.

This chain connects TRBV5-6 to TRBJ2-7, with 7 positions matching TRBD1. After removal of 3 bases from V and 4 bases from J, the junction contained 7 bases not matched to a gene. CDR1 and CDR2 (germline): SGHDT, YYEEEE. This CDR3 has 14 residues. CDR3: CASSSRDRSYEQYF. The CDR3 nucleotides read TGTGCCAGCAGCTCCCGGGACAGATCTTACGAGCAGTACTTC. Combining the CDR3 with reference TRBV5-6 and TRBJ2-7 gives the whole variable domain DAGVTQSPTHLIKTRGQQVTLRCSPKSGHDTVSWYQQALGQGPQFIFQYYEEEERQRGNFPDRFSGHQFPNYSSELNVNALLLGDSALYLCASSSRDRSYEQYFGPGTRLTVT.

The CDR3 bases are TGTGCCAGCAGCTTAGCTGGCGGGGGGGCCTGGGAGACCCAGTACTTC. Translating gives CASSLAGGGAWETQYF. This chain links TRBV7-8 with TRBJ2-5, with 9 bases that match TRBD2. Germline CDR1 reads SGHVS; CDR2 reads FQNEAQ. CDR3 size: 16 residues. Trimming removed 0 bases from V and 5 bases from J; junction bases left unmatched: 7.

This rearrangement joins TRBV6-5 to TRBJ1-4; 7 positions match TRBD1. Germline V gene sequence: CDR1 MNHEY, CDR2 SVGAGI. The CDR3 is 14 amino acids. The junction had 6 bases not matched to a gene; V was cut back by 4 bases and J by 7 bases. CDR3 loop: CASSFQGVGEKLFF. The DNA for the CDR3 is TGTGCCAGCAGTTTCCAGGGGGTGGGTGAAAAACTGTTTTTT.

This clone appeared a single time. V usage is TRBV9 and J usage is TRBJ1-2; possibly TRBD1 for D (6 bases). The germline V gene encodes CDR1 SGDLS and CDR2 YYNGEE. The CDR3 is 13 residues long. Trimming left V 3 bases short and J 8 bases short, with 14 bases between. This CDR3 is CASSARGQIGYTF. CDR3 DNA: TGTGCCAGCAGCGCCAGGGGCCAGATCGGCTACACCTTC.

This clone was recorded only once. This sequence joins TRBV5-5 and TRBJ2-7; 11 bases agree with TRBD1. V lost 3 bases and J lost 7; bases outside the gene matches: 6. Germline V gene data show CDR1 as SGHKS and CDR2 as YYEKEE (reference sequence). The CDR3 runs to 14 residues. DNA for the CDR3: TGTGCCAGCAGCTCCGGACAGGGGGCGGGAGAGCAGTACTTC. This translates into CASSSGQGAGEQYF.

V is TRBV3-1 (or the pseudogene TRBV3-2) and J is TRBJ1-2, with D possibly being TRBD1 (5 bases). The ends were cut back, 4 bases at V and 2 bases at J, with 8 bases in the middle. CDR1 LGHDT and CDR2 YNNKEL come from the germline V gene (reference sequence). The CDR3 contains 13 residues. CDR3 sequence reads: CASSPTDNYGYTF. CDR3 nucleotide sequence: TGTGCCAGCAGCCCGACAGACAACTATGGCTACACCTTC.

The J gene is TRBJ1-1, the V gene TRBV6-5, with D possibly matching TRBD1 (5 bases). Germline V CDR1 and CDR2: MNHEY, SVGAGI. The CDR3 spans 13 residues. V shed 7 bases and J shed 3 bases, with 12 bases lying between them. CDR3 amino acids: CASNQGADTEAFF. CDR3 sequence (DNA): TGTGCCAGCAACCAGGGCGCCGACACTGAAGCTTTCTTT.

The J gene is TRBJ1-1, the V gene TRBV5-1, with 7 nucleotides matching TRBD1. Trimming removed 4 bases from V and 3 bases from J; junction bases left unmatched: 3. Germline lookup yields CDR1 SGHRS and CDR2 YFSETQ. This CDR3 has 13 residues. CDR3 loop: CASSQTGHTEAFF. DNA of the CDR3: TGCGCCAGCAGCCAGACAGGGCACACTGAAGCTTTCTTT.

The rearrangement uses TRBV7-8 and TRBJ1-1; D not resolved. CDR1 and CDR2 from the germline V gene are SGHVS and FQNEAQ. Trimming left V 5 bases short and J 8 bases short, with 15 bases between. The CDR3 length is 13 residues. CDR3 region: CASSPGRLGEAFF. CDR3 coding DNA: TGTGCCAGCAGCCCGGGGAGACTGGGGGAAGCTTTCTTT.

This clone has just one count. This chain connects TRBV7-2 to TRBJ1-1, with 9 positions matching TRBD1. The germline V gene encodes CDR1 SGHTA and CDR2 FQGNSA. Trimming cost V 6 bases and J 5 bases; bases outside gene matches: 4. The CDR3 is 13 amino acids. This CDR3 reads CASRGQGLTEAFF. Here the CDR3 DNA reads TGTGCCAGCAGAGGACAGGGGTTGACTGAAGCTTTCTTT. Based on the CDR3 plus reference TRBV7-2 and TRBJ1-1, the full variable domain is GAGVSQSPSNKVTEKGKDVELRCDPISGHTALYWYRQSLGQGLEFLIYFQGNSAPDKSGLPSDRFSAERTGGSVSTLTIQRTQQEDSAVYLCASRGQGLTEAFFGQGTRLTVV.

The gene calls are TRBV6-5 and TRBJ1-5, with TRBD1 as a possible D gene (5 bases). Looked up from germline, CDR1 is MNHEY and CDR2 is SVGAGI. V dropped 4 bases and J dropped 5 bases, with 12 bases sitting between them. The CDR3 runs 14 residues. The CDR3 sequence is CASSSTLRDQPQHF. Here the CDR3 DNA reads TGTGCCAGCAGTTCGACGCTCAGGGATCAGCCCCAGCATTTT.

The chain combines TRBV28 with TRBJ2-3, with 9 bases matching TRBD1. Germline V CDR1 and CDR2: MDHEN, SYDVKM. With 6 bases clipped from V and 2 bases from J, the junction kept 12 bases outside the gene matches. This CDR3 has 17 amino acids. The CDR3 spells CASRGGQDRGFTDTQYF. In DNA form, the CDR3 reads TGTGCCAGCAGAGGAGGTCAGGACAGGGGATTCACAGATACGCAGTATTTT.

This clone was recorded a few times. This rearrangement joins TRBV7-8 to TRBJ1-1, with 7 nucleotides matching TRBD1. Per germline, CDR1 SGHVS and CDR2 FQNEAQ. V was pared by 3 bases and J by 3 bases, with 4 bases of the junction left unmatched. The CDR3 is 14 amino acids. The CDR3 DNA sequence: TGTGCCAGCAGCTTGGCGACAGGGCACACTGAAGCTTTCTTT. Residues: CASSLATGHTEAFF.

The rearrangement joins TRBV7-3 to TRBJ2-3; TRBD2 matches at 7 bases. V dropped 1 base and J dropped 2; count of bases not matched to a gene: 9. In germline, CDR1 is SGHTA, CDR2 FQGTGA. This CDR3 is built from 17 residues. The CDR3 reads CASSLNPAGLITDTQYF. The CDR3 DNA reads as TGTGCCAGCAGCTTAAATCCAGCGGGACTAATCACAGATACGCAGTATTTT.

The V and J genes are TRBV11-3 and TRBJ1-1; 8 bases map to TRBD1. The junction had 11 bases not matched to a gene; V was cut back by 4 bases and J by 4 bases. CDR1 is SGHNT and CDR2 is YENEEA in the germline V gene. This CDR3 has 16 residues. CDR3 amino acids: CASSSDRGSNFTEAFF. The CDR3 DNA follows: TGTGCCAGCAGCTCCGACAGGGGCAGCAACTTCACTGAAGCTTTCTTT.

V gene TRBV15 combines with J gene TRBJ1-4; 8 positions match TRBD1. The CDR3 totals 17 residues. Germline V gives CDR1 LNHNV, CDR2 YYDKDF (reference sequence). Trimming at V came to 1 base and at J to 8 bases, leaving 12 bases not matched to a gene. In DNA form, the CDR3 reads TGTGCCACCAGCAGAGGACAGGGGAGCGGTTTATCGGAAAAACTGTTTTTT. Its protein is CATSRGQGSGLSEKLFF. Using reference TRBV15 and TRBJ1-4 for the parts outside the CDR3, the full variable domain is DAMVIQNPRYQVTQFGKPVTLSCSQTLNHNVMYWYQQKSSQAPKLLFHYYDKDFNNEADTPDNFQSRRPNTSFCFLDIRSPGLGDTAMYLCATSRGQGSGLSEKLFFGSGTQLSVL.

The chain couples TRBV7-3 to TRBJ2-1, with 8 bases matching TRBD1. The CDR3 sequence is 15 residues long. V dropped 4 bases and J dropped 0; count of bases not matched to a gene: 2. CDR1 and CDR2 (germline): SGHTA, FQGTGA. CDR3 in DNA: TGTGCCAGCAGCTACAGGGGGAACTCCTACAATGAGCAGTTCTTC. This gives the protein CASSYRGNSYNEQFF. The entire variable domain, with the rest obtained from reference TRBV7-3 and TRBJ2-1, is as follows: GAGVSQTPSNKVTEKGKYVELRCDPISGHTALYWYRQSLGQGPEFLIYFQGTGAADDSGLPNDRFFAVRPEGSVSTLKIQRTERGDSAVYLCASSYRGNSYNEQFFGPGTRLTVL.

This clone appeared a few times. This rearrangement joins TRBV5-5 to TRBJ2-3; the D gene is possibly TRBD2 (7 bases). The CDR3 consists of 15 residues. Per the germline V gene, CDR1 is SGHKS and CDR2 is YYEKEE (reference sequence). V shed 4 bases and J shed 6 bases, with 18 bases lying between them. In DNA, the CDR3 is TGTGCCAGCAGCCTGGGAGGGGGGGGCATCGATACGCAGTATTTT. Translating it yields CASSLGGGGIDTQYF.

The genes are TRBV7-6 and TRBJ1-2; D is unresolved. The CDR3 has 15 amino acids. Trimming stripped 5 bases from V and 8 bases from J, with 21 bases between. In germline, CDR1 is SGHVS, CDR2 FNYEAQ. This chain's CDR3 is CASSPRWRAPGGYTF. The CDR3 DNA sequence: TGTGCCAGCAGCCCCCGGTGGAGGGCCCCCGGGGGCTACACCTTC.

A remark on this clone: A junction boundary mismatches the germline segment, possibly from a read error. This CDR3 reads CASSFGLFQGILIF. The CDR3 bases are TGTGCCAGCAGCTTTGGTCTTTTTCAGGGGATCTTGATCTTC. This rearrangement joins TRBV5-5 to TRBJ2-1; D perhaps matches TRBD1 (6 bases). The CDR3 runs 14 residues. Looked up from germline, CDR1 is SGHKS and CDR2 is YYEKEE (reference sequence).